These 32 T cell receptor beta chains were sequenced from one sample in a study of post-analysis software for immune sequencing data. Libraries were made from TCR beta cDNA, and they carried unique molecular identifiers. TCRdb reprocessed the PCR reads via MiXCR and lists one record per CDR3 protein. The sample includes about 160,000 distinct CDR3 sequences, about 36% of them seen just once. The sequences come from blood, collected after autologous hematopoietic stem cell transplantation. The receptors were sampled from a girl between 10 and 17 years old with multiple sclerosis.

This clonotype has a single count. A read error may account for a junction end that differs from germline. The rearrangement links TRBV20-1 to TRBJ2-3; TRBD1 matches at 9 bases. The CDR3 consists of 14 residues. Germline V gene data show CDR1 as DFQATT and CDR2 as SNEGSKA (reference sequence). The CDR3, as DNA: TGCAGTACTAGCCCCGGGACAGGGTTTGATACGCAGTATTTT. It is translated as CSTSPGTGFDTQYF.

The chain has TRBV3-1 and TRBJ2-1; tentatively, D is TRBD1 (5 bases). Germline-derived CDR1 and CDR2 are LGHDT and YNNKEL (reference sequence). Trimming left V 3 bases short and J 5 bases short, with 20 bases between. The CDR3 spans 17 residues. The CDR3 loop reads CASSHGWGGAYHNEQFF. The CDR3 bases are TGTGCCAGCAGCCATGGGTGGGGCGGCGCCTATCACAATGAGCAGTTCTTC.

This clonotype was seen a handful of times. DNA of the CDR3: TGTGCCTGGAGGGGACTAGCGGGAGTAGGGACAGATACGCAGTATTTT. This sequence encodes CAWRGLAGVGTDTQYF. This chain joins TRBV30 and TRBJ2-3; 14 bases line up with TRBD2. The germline CDR1 and CDR2 sequences are GTSNPN and SVGIG (reference sequence). The CDR3 is 16 amino acids. V shed 3 bases and J 3 bases; nucleotides not matched to a gene: 5.

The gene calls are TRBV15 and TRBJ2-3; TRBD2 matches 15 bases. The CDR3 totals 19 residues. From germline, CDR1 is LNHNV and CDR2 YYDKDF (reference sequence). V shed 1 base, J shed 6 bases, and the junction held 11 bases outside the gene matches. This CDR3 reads CATSRAFRPGTSGGDTQYF. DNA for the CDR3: TGTGCCACCAGCAGAGCTTTTCGTCCGGGGACTAGCGGGGGGGATACGCAGTATTTT.

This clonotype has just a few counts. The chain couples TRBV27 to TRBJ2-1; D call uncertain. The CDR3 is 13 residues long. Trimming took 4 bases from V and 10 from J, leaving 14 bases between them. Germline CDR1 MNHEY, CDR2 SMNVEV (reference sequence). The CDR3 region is CASSSPFEDEQFF. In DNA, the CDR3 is TGTGCCAGCAGTTCCCCATTCGAAGACGAGCAGTTCTTC.

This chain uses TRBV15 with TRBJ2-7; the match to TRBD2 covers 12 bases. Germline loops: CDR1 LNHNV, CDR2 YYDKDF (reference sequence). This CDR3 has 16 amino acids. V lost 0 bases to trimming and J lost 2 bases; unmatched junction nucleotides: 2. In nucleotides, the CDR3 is TGTGCCACCAGCAGAGATTGGACTAGCGGGGCCTACGAGCAGTACTTC. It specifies CATSRDWTSGAYEQYF.

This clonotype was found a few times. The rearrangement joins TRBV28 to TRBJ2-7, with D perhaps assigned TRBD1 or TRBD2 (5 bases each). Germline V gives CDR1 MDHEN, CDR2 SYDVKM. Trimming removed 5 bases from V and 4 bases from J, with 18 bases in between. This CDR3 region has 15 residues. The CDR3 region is CASSRLWAGSYEQYF. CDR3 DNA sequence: TGTGCCAGCAGTCGACTTTGGGCAGGGAGTTACGAGCAGTACTTC.

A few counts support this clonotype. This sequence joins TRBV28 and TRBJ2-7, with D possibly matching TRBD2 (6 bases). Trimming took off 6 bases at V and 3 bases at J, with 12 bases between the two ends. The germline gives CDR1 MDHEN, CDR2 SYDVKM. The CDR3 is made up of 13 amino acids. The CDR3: CASRTRRIYEQYF. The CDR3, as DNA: TGTGCCAGCAGGACTAGGAGGATCTACGAGCAGTACTTC.

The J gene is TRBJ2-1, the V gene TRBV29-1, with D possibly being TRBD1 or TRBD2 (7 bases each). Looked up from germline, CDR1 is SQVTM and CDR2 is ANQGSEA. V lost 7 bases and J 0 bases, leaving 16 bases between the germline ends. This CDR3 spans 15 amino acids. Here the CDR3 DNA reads TGCAGCGGGGAGGGGGCCCTGAGCTCCTACAATGAGCAGTTCTTC. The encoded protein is CSGEGALSSYNEQFF.

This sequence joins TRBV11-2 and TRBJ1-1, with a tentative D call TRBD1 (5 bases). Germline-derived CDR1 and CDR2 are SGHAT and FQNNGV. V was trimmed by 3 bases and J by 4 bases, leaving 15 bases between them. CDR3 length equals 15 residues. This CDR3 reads CASSFGLSQGTEAFF. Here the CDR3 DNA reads TGTGCCAGCAGCTTCGGGCTTTCCCAGGGCACTGAAGCTTTCTTT.

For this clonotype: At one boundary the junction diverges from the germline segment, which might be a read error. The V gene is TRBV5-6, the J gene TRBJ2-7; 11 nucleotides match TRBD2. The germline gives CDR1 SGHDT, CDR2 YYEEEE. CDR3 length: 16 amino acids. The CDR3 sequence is CASSSALAGGGYGQYF. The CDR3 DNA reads TGTGCCAGCAGCTCGGCTCTAGCGGGAGGCGGGTACGGGCAGTACTTC.

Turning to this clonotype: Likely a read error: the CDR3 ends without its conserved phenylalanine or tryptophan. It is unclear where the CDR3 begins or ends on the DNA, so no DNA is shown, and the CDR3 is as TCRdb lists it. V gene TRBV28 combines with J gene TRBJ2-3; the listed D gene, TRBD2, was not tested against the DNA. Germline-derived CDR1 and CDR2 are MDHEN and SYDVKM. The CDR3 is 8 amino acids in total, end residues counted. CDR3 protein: CASIGSRY.

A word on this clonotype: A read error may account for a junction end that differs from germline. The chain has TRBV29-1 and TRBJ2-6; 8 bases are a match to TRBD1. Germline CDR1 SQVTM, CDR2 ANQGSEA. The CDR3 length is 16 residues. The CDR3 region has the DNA TGCAGCGTTGAAGGGGCAGGGGGCACTGGGGCCAACGTCCGGACTTTC. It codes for CSVEGAGGTGANVRTF.

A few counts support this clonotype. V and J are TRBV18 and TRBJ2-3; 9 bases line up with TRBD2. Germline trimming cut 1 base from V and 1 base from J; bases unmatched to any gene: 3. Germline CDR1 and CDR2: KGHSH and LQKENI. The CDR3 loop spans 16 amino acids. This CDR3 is CASSPRASGGTDTQYF. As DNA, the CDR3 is TGTGCCAGCTCACCACGCGCTAGCGGGGGCACAGATACGCAGTATTTT.

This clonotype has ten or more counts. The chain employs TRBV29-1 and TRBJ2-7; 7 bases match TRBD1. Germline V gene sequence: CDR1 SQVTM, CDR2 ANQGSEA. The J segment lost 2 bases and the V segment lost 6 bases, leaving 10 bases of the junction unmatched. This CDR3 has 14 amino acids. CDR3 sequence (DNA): TGCAGCGTCGTGGGGACAGCAGATCCCTACGAGCAGTACTTC. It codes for CSVVGTADPYEQYF.

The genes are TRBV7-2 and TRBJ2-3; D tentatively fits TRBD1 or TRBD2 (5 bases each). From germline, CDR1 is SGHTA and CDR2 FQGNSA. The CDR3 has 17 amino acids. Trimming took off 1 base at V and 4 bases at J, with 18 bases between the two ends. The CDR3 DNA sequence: TGTGCCAGCAGCTTAGGGGCGTGGGGACGAAGGGCAGATACGCAGTATTTT. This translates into CASSLGAWGRRADTQYF.

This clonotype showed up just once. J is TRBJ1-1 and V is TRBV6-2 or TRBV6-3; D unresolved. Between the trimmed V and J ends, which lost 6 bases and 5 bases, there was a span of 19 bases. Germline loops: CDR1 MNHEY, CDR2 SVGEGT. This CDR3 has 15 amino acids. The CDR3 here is CASSPGRVGRTEAFF. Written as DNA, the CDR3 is TGTGCCAGCAGCCCTGGGAGGGTGGGAAGGACTGAAGCTTTCTTT.

For the CDR3, the DNA is TGTGCCAGCAGTCGACGGCGGTCGACAGATAACTATGGCTACACCTTC. It specifies CASSRRRSTDNYGYTF. The V gene is TRBV6-1, the J gene TRBJ1-2; maybe TRBD1 (5 bases). Trimming pared 5 bases from V and 1 base from J, leaving 17 bases between. CDR1 and CDR2 (germline): MNHNS, SASEGT. There are 16 residues in the CDR3.

DNA of the CDR3: TGTGCCAGCAGTTTATCGAGGAAGCTTAGCGGGGGACGCCAAGAGACCCAGTACTTC. Translation gives CASSLSRKLSGGRQETQYF. The chain recombines TRBV28 with TRBJ2-5; TRBD2 matches at 9 bases. The length of the CDR3 is 19 residues. V dropped 1 base and J dropped 1; count of bases not matched to a gene: 13. Germline values: CDR1 MDHEN, CDR2 SYDVKM.

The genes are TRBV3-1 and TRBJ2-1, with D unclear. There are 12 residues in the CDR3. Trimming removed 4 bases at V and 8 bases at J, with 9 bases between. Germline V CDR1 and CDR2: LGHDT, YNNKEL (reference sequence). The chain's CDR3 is CASSRGEYEQFF. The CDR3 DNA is TGTGCCAGCAGCCGCGGAGAATATGAGCAGTTCTTC.

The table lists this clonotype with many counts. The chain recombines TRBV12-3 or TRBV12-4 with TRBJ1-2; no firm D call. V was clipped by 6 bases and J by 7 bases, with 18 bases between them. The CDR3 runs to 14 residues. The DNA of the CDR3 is TGTGCCAGCAGCCCTCCGCCCCCCATAGGTGGCTACACCTTC. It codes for CASSPPPPIGGYTF.

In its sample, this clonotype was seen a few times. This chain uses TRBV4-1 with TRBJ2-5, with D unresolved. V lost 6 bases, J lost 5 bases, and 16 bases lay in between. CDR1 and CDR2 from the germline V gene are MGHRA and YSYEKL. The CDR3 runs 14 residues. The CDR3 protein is CASRDLGVDETQYF. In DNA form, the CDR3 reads TGCGCCAGCAGGGATCTAGGCGTGGACGAGACCCAGTACTTC.

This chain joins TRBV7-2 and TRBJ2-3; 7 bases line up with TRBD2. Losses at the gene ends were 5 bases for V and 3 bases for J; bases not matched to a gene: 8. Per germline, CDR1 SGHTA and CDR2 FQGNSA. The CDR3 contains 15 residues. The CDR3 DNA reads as TGTGCCAGCAGCCTCCAGGGAGGGAGGACAGATACGCAGTATTTT. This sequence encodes CASSLQGGRTDTQYF.

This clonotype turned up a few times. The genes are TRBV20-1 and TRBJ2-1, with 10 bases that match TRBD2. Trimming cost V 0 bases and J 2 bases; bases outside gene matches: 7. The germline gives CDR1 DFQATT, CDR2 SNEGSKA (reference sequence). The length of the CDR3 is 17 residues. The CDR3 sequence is CSARDLLLAGPYNEQFF. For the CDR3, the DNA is TGCAGTGCTAGAGACCTGCTACTAGCGGGGCCCTACAATGAGCAGTTCTTC.

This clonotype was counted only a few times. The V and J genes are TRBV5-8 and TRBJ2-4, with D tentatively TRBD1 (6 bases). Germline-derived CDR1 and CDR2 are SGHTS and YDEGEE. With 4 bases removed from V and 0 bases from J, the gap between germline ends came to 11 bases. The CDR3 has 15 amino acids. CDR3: CASSRDILAKNIQYF. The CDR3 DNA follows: TGTGCCAGCAGCCGGGACATCCTAGCCAAAAACATTCAGTACTTC.

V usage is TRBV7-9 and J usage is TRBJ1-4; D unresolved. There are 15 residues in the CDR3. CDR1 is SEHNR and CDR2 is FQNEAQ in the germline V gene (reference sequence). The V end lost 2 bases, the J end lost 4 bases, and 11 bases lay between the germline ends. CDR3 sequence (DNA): TGTGCCAGCAGCTTACAGGCACGGAGTAATGAAAAACTGTTTTTT. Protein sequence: CASSLQARSNEKLFF.

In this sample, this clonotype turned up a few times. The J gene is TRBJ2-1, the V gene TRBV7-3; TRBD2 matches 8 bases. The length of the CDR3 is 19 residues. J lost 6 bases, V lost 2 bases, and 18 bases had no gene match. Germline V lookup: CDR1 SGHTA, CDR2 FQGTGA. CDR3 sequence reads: CASSLDAGGLLLPLNEQFF. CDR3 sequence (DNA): TGTGCCAGCAGCTTAGACGCGGGAGGCCTCCTATTGCCTCTCAATGAGCAGTTCTTC.

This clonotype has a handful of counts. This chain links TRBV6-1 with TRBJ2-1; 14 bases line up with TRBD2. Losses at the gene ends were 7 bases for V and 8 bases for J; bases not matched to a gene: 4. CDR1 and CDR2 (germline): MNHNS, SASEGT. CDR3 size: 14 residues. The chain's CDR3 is CASNLGLAGDEQFF. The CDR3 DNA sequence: TGTGCCAGCAACTTGGGACTAGCGGGAGATGAGCAGTTCTTC.

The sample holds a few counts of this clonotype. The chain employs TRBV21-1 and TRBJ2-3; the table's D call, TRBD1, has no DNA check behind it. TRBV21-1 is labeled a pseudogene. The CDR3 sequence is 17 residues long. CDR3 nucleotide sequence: TGTGCCAGCAGCAAAATTGCAAGCGCCAGGGGCACAGATACGCAGTATTTT. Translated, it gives CASSKIASARGTDTQYF.

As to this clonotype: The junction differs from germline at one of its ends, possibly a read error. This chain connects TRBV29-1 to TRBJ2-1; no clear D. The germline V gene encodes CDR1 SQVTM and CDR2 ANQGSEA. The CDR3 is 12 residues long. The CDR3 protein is CSGKSSDNEQFF. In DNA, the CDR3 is TGCAGCGGAAAAAGCTCCGACAATGAGCAGTTCTTC.

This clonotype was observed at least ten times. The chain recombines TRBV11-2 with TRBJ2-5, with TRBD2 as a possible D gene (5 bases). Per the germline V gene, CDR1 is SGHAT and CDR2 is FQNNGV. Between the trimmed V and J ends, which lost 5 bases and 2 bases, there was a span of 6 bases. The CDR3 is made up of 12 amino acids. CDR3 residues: CASSLAQETQYF. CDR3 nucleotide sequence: TGTGCCAGCAGCCTAGCTCAAGAGACCCAGTACTTC. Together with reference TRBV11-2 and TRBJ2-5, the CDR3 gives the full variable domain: EAGVAQSPRYKIIEKRQSVAFWCNPISGHATLYWYQQILGQGPKLLIQFQNNGVVDDSQLPKDRFSAERLKGVDSTLKIQPAKLEDSAVYLCASSLAQETQYFGPGTRLLVL.

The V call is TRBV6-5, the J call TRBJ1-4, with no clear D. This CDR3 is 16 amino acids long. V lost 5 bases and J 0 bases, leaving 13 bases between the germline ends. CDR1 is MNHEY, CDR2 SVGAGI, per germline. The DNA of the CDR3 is TGTGCCAGCAGTCACAGAAGGGAGGCAACTAATGAAAAACTGTTTTTT. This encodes CASSHRREATNEKLFF.